This TCR beta chain was recovered during a study of blood T cell repertoires in COVID-19. Whole-study context: Samples came from the United States, Italy and Spain, spanning acute and convalescent COVID-19. T cells, B-cell-depleted T cells, or PBMCs provided the cDNA or gDNA that served as material.

Clones were read by immunoSEQ multiplex PCR, and TCRdb kept only the in-frame ones, dropping some. The sample lists 150,000 or so clones; roughly 84% were seen once. V dropped 4 bases and J dropped 0 bases, with 12 bases sitting between them. CDR3 length: 17 amino acids. Germline V gives CDR1 KGHDR, CDR2 SFDVKD. Sequenced material: peripheral blood. This receptor was taken from a man aged 60 to 75 with COVID-19, enrolled during active disease. The rearrangement uses TRBV24-1 and TRBJ2-6; tentatively, D is TRBD1 (5 bases). The CDR3: CATSEGQGNSGANVLTF. CDR3 nucleotides: TGTGCCACCAGTGAGGGGCAGGGAAACTCTGGGGCCAACGTCCTGACTTTC.